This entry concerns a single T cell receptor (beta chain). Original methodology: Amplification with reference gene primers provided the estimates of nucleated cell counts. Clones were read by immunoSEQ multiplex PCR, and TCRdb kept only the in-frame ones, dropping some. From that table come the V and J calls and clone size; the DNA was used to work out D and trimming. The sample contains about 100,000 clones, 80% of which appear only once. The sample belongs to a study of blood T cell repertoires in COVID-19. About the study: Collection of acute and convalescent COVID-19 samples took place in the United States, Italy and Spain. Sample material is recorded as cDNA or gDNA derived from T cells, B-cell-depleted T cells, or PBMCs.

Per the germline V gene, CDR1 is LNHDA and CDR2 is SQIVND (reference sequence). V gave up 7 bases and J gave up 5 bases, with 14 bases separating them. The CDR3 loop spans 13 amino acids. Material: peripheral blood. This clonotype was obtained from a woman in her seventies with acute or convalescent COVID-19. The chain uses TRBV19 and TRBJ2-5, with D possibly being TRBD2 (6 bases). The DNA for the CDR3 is TGTGCCAGTAAAGGAGGGGATTGGGAGACCCAGTACTTC. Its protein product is CASKGGDWETQYF.